This entry is about one T cell receptor beta chain. These data come from a study of blood T cell repertoires in COVID-19. For the study at large: Whether acute or convalescent, the COVID-19 samples came from the United States, Italy and Spain.

Some clones are missing from TCRdb's copy, which holds only in-frame ones; the method was immunoSEQ multiplex PCR. This table has around 250,000 clones, 75% to 85% appearing once. The germline gives CDR1 SNHLY, CDR2 FYNNEI. This CDR3 spans 13 amino acids. V lost 7 bases and J lost 3, with 12 bases in between. This clonotype originated in a man over 45 with active or convalescent COVID-19. This rearrangement joins TRBV2 to TRBJ1-1; the D gene is possibly TRBD1 (5 bases). The specimen sequenced was peripheral blood. CDR3 DNA: TGTGCCAGCACAGGGTTTCCGGACACTGAAGCTTTCTTT. Protein product: CASTGFPDTEAFF.